Listed below are T cell receptor beta chains from one sample, sequenced in a study of cytotoxic CD8 clonotypes in ibrutinib-treated CLL. Profiling relied on immunoSEQ multiplex PCR, and the TCRdb table lists in-frame clones only, not all of them. This sample has nearly 25,000 clones, with over 55% found just once. Sequenced here: PBMCs, sampled after 12 months of ibrutinib treatment. The source is a human donor with chronic lymphocytic leukemia. The CDR3 runs from the conserved cysteine through the conserved F or W. D genes are given only for firm matches. Some rows have no size entry. The others give once, few or many, or a class for an expanded clone.

clone_size	j_call	v_call	d_call	cdr3_nt	cdr3_aa
.	TRBJ1-3	TRBV7-2	.	TGTGCCAGCAGCTTAGACGGCCCACGTGTGGGGAACACCATATATTTT	CASSLDGPRVGNTIYF
.	TRBJ1-3	TRBV20-1	.	TGCAGTGCTGGGGTGGGAAACACCATATATTTT	CSAGVGNTIYF
.	TRBJ2-2	TRBV5-1	.	TGCGCCAGCAGCCCCACCGAGGACAGACACACCGGGGAGCTGTTTTTT	CASSPTEDRHTGELFF
.	TRBJ2-7	TRBV7-2	.	TGTGCCAGCAGCTTAGATGGGCCCTCCTACGAGCAGTACTTC	CASSLDGPSYEQYF
.	TRBJ2-3	TRBV7-9	.	TGTGCCAGCAGCTCGGCCGGGATTGCAGATACGCAGTATTTT	CASSSAGIADTQYF
.	TRBJ1-6	TRBV11-2	.	TGTGCCGGCAGCTCGCGACAGGATAATTCACCCCTCCACTTT	CAGSSRQDNSPLHF
.	TRBJ2-7	TRBV7-9	.	TGTGCCAGCAGCCGAACGACCCAGGACGGAGCTAATAAGTACTTC	CASSRTTQDGANKYF
.	TRBJ2-5	TRBV7-6	.	TGTGCCAGCAGCGCCGACCAAGAGACCCAGTACTTC	CASSADQETQYF
.	TRBJ1-2	TRBV9	.	TGTGCCAGCAGCACAACGGGAGGGAGCTACACCTTC	CASSTTGGSYTF
.	TRBJ2-7	TRBV6-6	.	TGTGCCAGCAGTTTCGCGGCCGGCTACGAGCAGTACTTC	CASSFAAGYEQYF
.	TRBJ1-1	TRBV7-9	.	TGTGCCAGCAGCCGGGACTGGAACACTGAAGCTTTCTTT	CASSRDWNTEAFF
.	TRBJ2-2	TRBV5-6	.	TGTGCCAGCAGCTTGTTATCGGGGCGCACCGGGGAGCTGTTTTTT	CASSLLSGRTGELFF
.	TRBJ1-5	TRBV6-5	TRBD1	TGTGCCAGCAGTAACCAGGGGGTAGGTCAGCCCCAGCATTTT	CASSNQGVGQPQHF
.	TRBJ2-2	TRBV11-2	TRBD1	TGTGCCAGCAGCGCATCCGGGACAGGGGGCTTCACCGGGGAGCTGTTTTTT	CASSASGTGGFTGELFF
.	TRBJ1-5	TRBV2	.	TGTGCCAGCAGTGCTTCTTACAGCAATCAGCCCCAGCATTTT	CASSASYSNQPQHF
.	TRBJ1-6	TRBV5-6	.	TGTGCCAGCAGCGCAGACGTTTCAAATTCACCCCTCCACTTT	CASSADVSNSPLHF
once	TRBJ1-4	TRBV18	.	TGTGCCAGCTCGCGAGGGCCTAATGAAAAACTGTTTTTT	CASSRGPNEKLFF
.	TRBJ2-5	TRBV4-3	TRBD1	TGCGCCAGCAGCCAAGACCTCGACAGGGGGCGAGAGACCCAGTACTTC	CASSQDLDRGRETQYF
.	TRBJ2-7	TRBV6-1	TRBD1	TGTGCCAGCAGTGACAACAGGGGTGGGGAGCAGTACTTC	CASSDNRGGEQYF
.	TRBJ2-7	TRBV7-9	.	TGTGCCAGCAGCTTAGGGGTCTACGAGCAGTACTTC	CASSLGVYEQYF
.	TRBJ2-7	TRBV11-3	.	TGTGCCAGCAGCCCGCGCTCAACAGAAACCTACGAGCAGTACTTC	CASSPRSTETYEQYF
.	TRBJ2-1	TRBV4-1	TRBD2	TGCGCCAGCAGCGGCCCTAGCGGGGGAGAAGGGAGGTTCTTC	CASSGPSGGEGRFF
.	TRBJ2-3	TRBV18	TRBD1	TGTGCCAGCTCACCACCCACAGGGGGGACAGATACGCAGTATTTT	CASSPPTGGTDTQYF
.	TRBJ1-4	TRBV6-5	.	TGTGCCAGCAGTTACGCCGTAAATGAAAAACTGTTTTTT	CASSYAVNEKLFF
few	TRBJ2-2	TRBV5-1	.	TGCGCCAGCAGCCCACGAGGCACCGGGGAGCTGTTTTTT	CASSPRGTGELFF
.	TRBJ2-7	TRBV6-5	.	TGTGCCAGCAGTTCCCACCCCTACGAGCAGTACTTC	CASSSHPYEQYF
.	TRBJ1-1	TRBV11-3	TRBD1	TGTGCCAGCAGTCAAGGACAGGGTATGAACACTGAAGCTTTCTTT	CASSQGQGMNTEAFF
few	TRBJ2-7	TRBV6-6	TRBD2	TGTGCCAGCATGGGGGAGGGGCCCTACGAGCAGTACTTC	CASMGEGPYEQYF
.	TRBJ2-3	TRBV11-3	TRBD2	TGTGCCAGCAGCCCGGGGGGTTGGACAGATACGCAGTATTTT	CASSPGGWTDTQYF
.	TRBJ2-3	TRBV7-3	TRBD2	TGTGCCAGCAGCTCGGGACTAGCGGGGGGAACGCAGTATTTT	CASSSGLAGGTQYF
.	TRBJ1-2	TRBV27	TRBD1	TGTGCCAGCAGTTCGCTCCTCCGGGACAGGGGGCGCTTCTATGGCTACACCTTC	CASSSLLRDRGRFYGYTF
few	TRBJ2-2	TRBV7-6	TRBD1	TGTGCCAGCAGCAGGACAGGGGGCGCGATACTAGCCGGGGAGCTGTTTTTT	CASSRTGGAILAGELFF
medium-sized	TRBJ1-3	TRBV5-1	.	TGCGCCAGCAGCGCCACGACGAGCACTGGAAACACCATATATTTT	CASSATTSTGNTIYF
.	TRBJ2-2	TRBV7-2	.	TGTGCCAGCAGCTTAGCGGGGGGGCACACCGGGGAGCTGTTTTTT	CASSLAGGHTGELFF
.	TRBJ2-1	TRBV29-1	TRBD2	TGCAGCGCTCCAATTTGGGCTAGCGGAACCTACAATGAGCAGTTCTTC	CSAPIWASGTYNEQFF
.	TRBJ2-7	TRBV5-1	TRBD1	TGCGCCAGCAGCTTGGGGGACAGAGGGGACGAGCAGTACTTC	CASSLGDRGDEQYF
.	TRBJ2-3	TRBV19	TRBD1	TGTGCCAGTAGTATCCGGACAGGTGGTTCAGATACGCAGTATTTT	CASSIRTGGSDTQYF
.	TRBJ2-6	TRBV7-2	TRBD1	TGTGCCAGCAGGGTTATTAAGACAGGGTGGACCTCTGGGGCCAACGTCCTGACTTTC	CASRVIKTGWTSGANVLTF
once	TRBJ2-5	TRBV7-8	TRBD2	TGTGCCAGCAGCGGGCTTGGGGGGGCCCAGTACTTC	CASSGLGGAQYF
.	TRBJ2-3	TRBV9	TRBD2	TGTGCCAGCAGCGTAGCAGGACTAGCGGGGGATACGCAGTATTTT	CASSVAGLAGDTQYF
once	TRBJ1-5	TRBV30	.	TGTGCCTGGTCAGCACGGGAGGATCAGCCCCAGCATTTT	CAWSAREDQPQHF
few	TRBJ2-1	TRBV4-3	TRBD2	TGCGCCAGCAGCCCATGGGGGGGGAAAGGTGAGCAGTTCTTC	CASSPWGGKGEQFF
few	TRBJ2-5	TRBV7-8	.	TGTGCCAGCAGCTTAGTCGCAGGGGTGGGCCAAGAGACCCAGTACTTC	CASSLVAGVGQETQYF
.	TRBJ1-2	TRBV30	.	TGTGCCTGGAGTGTAAAGGACGTATGTACCTTC	CAWSVKDVCTF
many	TRBJ2-1	TRBV6-4	.	TGTGCCAGCAGTAGGGGTAATGAGCAGTTCTTC	CASSRGNEQFF
.	TRBJ2-7	TRBV30	.	TGTGCCGGGGGCCTAGGAGGGGAGCAGTACTTC	CAGGLGGEQYF
.	TRBJ2-1	TRBV27	TRBD2	TGTGCCAGCAGTCTCAGGAGTAGCGGGGGGTTGGTCAATGAGCAGTTCTTC	CASSLRSSGGLVNEQFF
.	TRBJ2-3	TRBV20-1	.	TGCAGTATAGAGCGCACAGATACGCAGTATTTT	CSIERTDTQYF
.	TRBJ1-5	TRBV4-1	TRBD1	TGCGCCAGCAGCCATCGGAGGACCCCCTTGGACAGGGGGAGCGGGCCCCAGCATTTT	CASSHRRTPLDRGSGPQHF
.	TRBJ2-1	TRBV6-6	.	TGTGCCAGCAGTCTGTCAGCCGGGACTTTTTCTGGTGAGCAGTTCTTC	CASSLSAGTFSGEQFF
.	TRBJ1-1	TRBV2	TRBD1	TGTGCCAGCAGTGGACAGGGCAGGGGCACTGAAGCTTTCTTT	CASSGQGRGTEAFF
.	TRBJ2-3	TRBV7-2	.	TGTGCCAGCAGCATTTGGACAGATACGCAGTATTTT	CASSIWTDTQYF
.	TRBJ1-1	TRBV28	.	TGTGCCAGCAGTTCCTCCCTCGGCGGAGGTAACACTGAAGCTTTCTTT	CASSSSLGGGNTEAFF
once	TRBJ1-2	TRBV6-5	.	TGTGCCAGCAGAAGAGGGGCAGAGGGGGTCAATGGCTACACCTTC	CASRRGAEGVNGYTF